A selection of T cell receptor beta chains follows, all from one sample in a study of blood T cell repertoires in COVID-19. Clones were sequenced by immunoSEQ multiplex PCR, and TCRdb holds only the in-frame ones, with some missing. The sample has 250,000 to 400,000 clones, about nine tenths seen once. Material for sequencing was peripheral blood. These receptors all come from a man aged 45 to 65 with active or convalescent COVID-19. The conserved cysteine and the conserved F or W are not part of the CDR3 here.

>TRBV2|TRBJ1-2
ASSPQGAYGYT
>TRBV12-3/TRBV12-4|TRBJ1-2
ASSFGGIGYT
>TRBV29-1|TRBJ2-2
SVGTGDYAGELF
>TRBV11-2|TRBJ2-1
ASSLRIAGPINEQF
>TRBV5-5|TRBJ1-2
ASSLEGAFTGYT
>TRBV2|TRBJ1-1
ASSLRGATEAF
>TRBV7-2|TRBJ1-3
ASSVTGQLFSGNTIY
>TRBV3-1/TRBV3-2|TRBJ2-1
ASSQAEKMRGF
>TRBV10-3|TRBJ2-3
AISESSQGARSDTQY
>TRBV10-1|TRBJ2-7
ASSESMRNEQY
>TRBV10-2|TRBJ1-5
ASSEATGGAGKPQH
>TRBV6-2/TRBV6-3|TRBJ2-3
ASSDEGASDTQY
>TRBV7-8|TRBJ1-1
ASSPRGSLMNTEAF
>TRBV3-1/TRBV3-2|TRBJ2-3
ASSQSHGNRGPDTQY
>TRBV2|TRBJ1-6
ASSYRGRNSPLH
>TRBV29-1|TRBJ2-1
SVEGSGQLSYNEQF
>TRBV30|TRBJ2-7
AWSGQFYEQY
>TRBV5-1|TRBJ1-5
ASSLGPGSNQPQH
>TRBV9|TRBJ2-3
ASSVGGTVTDTQY
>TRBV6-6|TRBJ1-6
ASSYETEFYNSPLH
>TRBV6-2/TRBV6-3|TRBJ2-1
ASSSTYNEQF
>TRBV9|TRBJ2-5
ASSVGLHQETQY
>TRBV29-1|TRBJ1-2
SVEDLGGYGYT
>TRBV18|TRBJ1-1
ASSDGTGPESIAF
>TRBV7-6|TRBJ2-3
ASSLDLTDTQY
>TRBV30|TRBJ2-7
AWRPTGYRGWQY
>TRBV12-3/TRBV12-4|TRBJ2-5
ASSRHLQETQY
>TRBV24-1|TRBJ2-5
ATSEAGSQETQY
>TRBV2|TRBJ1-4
ASKDRVWEKLF
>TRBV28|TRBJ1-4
ASSPHGTGMGKLF
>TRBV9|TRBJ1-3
ASSDGQGARNTIY
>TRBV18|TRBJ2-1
ASSPRQGSSYNEQF
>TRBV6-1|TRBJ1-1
ASSARSVRDGTEAF
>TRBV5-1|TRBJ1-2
ASSLAQGASYGYT
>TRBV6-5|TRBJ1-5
ASSYGGASNQPQH
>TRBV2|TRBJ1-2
ASSEAGGDYGYT
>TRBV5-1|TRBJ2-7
ASTSSTGPGEQY
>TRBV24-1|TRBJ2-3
ATDTGYTDTQY
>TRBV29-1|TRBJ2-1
SVRRDSGTHEQF
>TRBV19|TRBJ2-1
ASSMGGRAYNEQF
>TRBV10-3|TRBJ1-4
AISPSGATNEKLF
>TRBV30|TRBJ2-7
AWSAGTGAYEQY
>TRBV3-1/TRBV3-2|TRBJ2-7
ASSRPGLASEQY
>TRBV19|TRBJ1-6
ASRGQYNSPLH
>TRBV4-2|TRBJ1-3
ASSRLGGSGNTIY
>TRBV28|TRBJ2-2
ASGGQVTSGELF
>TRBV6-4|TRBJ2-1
ASRRTRSSYNEQF
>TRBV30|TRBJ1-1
AWSGTVTEAF
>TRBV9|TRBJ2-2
ASSLGTSGYTGELF
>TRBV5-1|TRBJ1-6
ASSYNGETGPNSPLH
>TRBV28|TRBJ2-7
ASSFLASGNGGFYEQY
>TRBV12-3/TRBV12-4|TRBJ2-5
ATKGETQY
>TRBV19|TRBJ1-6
ATRGIGYNSPLH
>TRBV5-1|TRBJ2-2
ASVREGTGELF
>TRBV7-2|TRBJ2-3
ASSLEWSADTQY
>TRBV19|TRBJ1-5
ASRTYRGDQPQH
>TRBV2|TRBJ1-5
ASSEGQINQPQH
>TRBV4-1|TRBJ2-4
ASSQLQGTKNIQY